This TCR beta chain was sequenced for a study of blood T cells in healthy people across ages. Study results and caveats: Among long-lived donors, naive CD4+ cells were more numerous and diversity higher than in aged donors.

Germline V lookup: CDR1 GTSNPN, CDR2 SVGIG (reference sequence). V shed 2 bases, J shed 2 bases, and the junction held 10 bases outside the gene matches. The CDR3 runs 16 residues. Concerning this clonotype: Its antigen is not identified.

Through a sample-barcoded 5' primer and a J-beta primer mix, a second PCR was run for roughly 6 to 12 cycles. Via MiXCR, TCRdb re-called the 5' RACE reads, giving one row per CDR3 protein. The repertoire includes 900,000 to 950,000 distinct CDR3 sequences, just under 30% of them detected once, and roughly 10% sits in the top ten. These data were also filed under a second study, of T cells of mothers and their children. That work adds: At a rate of 1.5 ug per 15 ul, cDNA synthesis received all of the extracted RNA. Thymic selection molds TCR recombination products alike in related and unrelated pairs.

The chain links TRBV30 to TRBJ2-7; 9 nucleotides agree with TRBD1. The receptor was isolated from a woman aged 40 to 55 in good health. Material: blood. The CDR3 nucleotides are TGTGCCTGGAGTCGCCCCCGGGACAGGGCGACCTACGAGCAGTACTTC. This encodes CAWSRPRDRATYEQYF.